These 19 T cell receptor beta chains originate from one sample sequenced in a study of T cells in Graves' hyperthyroidism and ophthalmopathy. Amplification targeted TCR beta CDR3 regions from RNA transcripts. A first-round RT-PCR of the TCR CDR3 used the HTBI primer set. MiXCR, run by TCRdb on the multiplex PCR reads, gives a single entry per CDR3 protein. The data hold 600,000 to 800,000 distinct CDR3 sequences, with about 35% observed a single time. Source material: blood. The receptors here all came from a woman in her 40s with Graves' hyperthyroidism.

This chain links TRBV6-1 with TRBJ1-5; no reliable D call. The CDR3 totals 11 residues. The V end lost 4 bases, the J end lost 7 bases, and 5 bases lay between the germline ends. Germline CDR1 is MNHNS and CDR2 is SASEGT. CDR3 DNA: TGTGCCAGCAGTGGGGAACAGCCCCAGCATTTT. Translation: CASSGEQPQHF.

This clonotype was seen a few times. The V gene is TRBV7-9, the J gene TRBJ2-5; TRBD2 might be the D (5 bases). The CDR3 length is 14 residues. Looked up from germline, CDR1 is SEHNR and CDR2 is FQNEAQ (reference sequence). Trimming took 5 bases from V and 0 from J, leaving 10 bases between them. CDR3 protein: CASSPSGNQETQYF. DNA of the CDR3: TGTGCCAGCAGCCCATCGGGAAACCAAGAGACCCAGTACTTC.

The rearrangement links TRBV7-8 to TRBJ2-7; 8 nucleotides line up with TRBD1. V gave up 3 bases and J gave up 7 bases; unmatched junction bases: 17. This CDR3 has 17 amino acids. Looked up from germline, CDR1 is SGHVS and CDR2 is FQNEAQ. This CDR3 is CASSFSQRGQGAEEQYF. In DNA form, the CDR3 reads TGTGCCAGCAGCTTTAGTCAGCGAGGGCAGGGGGCAGAAGAGCAGTACTTC.

This clonotype has at least ten counts. This chain connects TRBV7-9 to TRBJ2-7, with D maybe TRBD2 (5 bases). The CDR3 runs 12 residues. Germline V CDR1 and CDR2: SEHNR, FQNEAQ (reference sequence). V lost 7 bases and J lost 5, with 12 bases in between. In nucleotides, the CDR3 is TGTGCCAGCAAAATGGACTGGGACGAGCAGTACTTC. This encodes CASKMDWDEQYF. Combining the CDR3 with reference TRBV7-9 and TRBJ2-7 gives the whole variable domain DTGVSQNPRHKITKRGQNVTFRCDPISEHNRLYWYRQTLGQGPEFLTYFQNEAQLEKSRLLSDRFSAERPKGSFSTLEIQRTEQGDSAMYLCASKMDWDEQYFGPGTRLTVT.

This clonotype was detected many times. The chain recombines TRBV29-1 with TRBJ2-7, with 8 bases identical to TRBD1. The junction had 5 bases not matched to a gene; V was cut back by 0 bases and J by 4 bases. Per germline, CDR1 SQVTM and CDR2 ANQGSEA. The CDR3 runs to 14 residues. CDR3 DNA: TGCAGCGTTGAAGATCAGAACAGGGGGTACGAGCAGTACTTC. Amino acids: CSVEDQNRGYEQYF.

As regards this clonotype: A much larger clone lies one base from this, so it may be a read error. V usage is TRBV6-4 and J usage is TRBJ1-1; 8 positions agree with TRBD1. The CDR3 extends over 13 amino acids. CDR1 is MRHNA, CDR2 SNTAGT, per germline. J lost 11 bases, V lost 4 bases, and 9 bases had no gene match. CDR3 amino acids: CASSGTGTGLAFF. CDR3 sequence (DNA): TGTGCCAGCAGTGGGACAGGGACCGGCTTGGCTTTCTTT.

This clonotype was observed a handful of times. The junction differs from germline at one of its ends, possibly a read error. The DNA for the CDR3 is TGTGCCAGCAGTTACTCAGGGAACAGCATGAACACTGAAGCTTTCTTT. Protein product: CASSYSGNSMNTEAFF. V and J are TRBV10-3 and TRBJ1-1; weak D call: TRBD1 (5 bases). The CDR3 has 16 amino acids. Germline CDR1 ENHRY, CDR2 SYGVKD.

This rearrangement joins TRBV10-3 to TRBJ2-4; D tentatively fits TRBD1 or TRBD2 (5 bases each). V lost 3 bases, J lost 0 bases, and 12 bases lay in between. CDR1 is ENHRY, CDR2 SYGVKD, per germline. There are 16 residues in the CDR3. Written as DNA, the CDR3 is TGTGCCATCAGTGATGTAGCAGGGAGAGCCAAAAACATTCAGTACTTC. It is translated as CAISDVAGRAKNIQYF.

The sample holds a few counts of this clonotype. An end of the junction differs from the germline gene, which may be a read error. The chain recombines TRBV10-3 with TRBJ1-3; the D gene is possibly TRBD1 (5 bases). The CDR3 contains 16 residues. The germline gives CDR1 ENHRY, CDR2 SYGVKD. CDR3 in amino acids: CASSESLTVSGNTIYF. The CDR3 bases are TGTGCCAGCAGTGAATCTCTGACAGTCTCTGGAAACACCATATATTTT.

This clonotype was counted at least ten times. The CDR3 protein is CASSLAGTVPNQPQHF. In DNA, the CDR3 is TGTGCCAGCAGCTTAGCCGGGACAGTGCCGAATCAGCCCCAGCATTTT. The gene calls are TRBV7-6 and TRBJ1-5; 7 bases map to TRBD1. The CDR3 has 16 amino acids. Germline lookup yields CDR1 SGHVS and CDR2 FNYEAQ. Trimming took 0 bases from V and 4 from J; bases not matched to a gene: 6.

The gene calls are TRBV9 and TRBJ1-5, with TRBD1 matching 12 bases. The V gene end was trimmed by 7 bases and the J gene end by 6 bases; junction bases not matched to a gene: 8. The CDR3 sequence is 15 residues long. Germline V CDR1 and CDR2: SGDLS, YYNGEE. The CDR3 DNA reads TGTGCCAGCGAAAAGGGACAGGGGGCAGGTCAGCCCCAGCATTTT. It is translated as CASEKGQGAGQPQHF.

The chain links TRBV7-9 to TRBJ2-7, with D perhaps TRBD1 (5 bases). The CDR3 is 14 amino acids. Germline assignment: CDR1 SEHNR and CDR2 FQNEAQ (reference sequence). The V end lost 3 bases, the J end lost 2 bases, and 11 bases lay between the germline ends. CDR3 DNA: TGTGCCAGCAGCTTTACCGACAGCACCTACGAGCAGTACTTC. This translates into CASSFTDSTYEQYF.

This clonotype was found a few times. The rearrangement links TRBV15 to TRBJ1-4; D remains ambiguous. Trimming took off 1 base at V and 5 bases at J, with 5 bases between the two ends. This CDR3 region has 13 residues. Germline V gene sequence: CDR1 LNHNV, CDR2 YYDKDF (reference sequence). The CDR3 nucleotides read TGTGCCACCAGCAGAGCCCCCAATGAAAAACTGTTTTTT. It yields the protein CATSRAPNEKLFF.

J is TRBJ1-1 and V is TRBV6-5; D uncertain. V gave up 0 bases and J gave up 7 bases, with 12 bases separating them. The CDR3 is 14 residues long. Germline CDR1 is MNHEY and CDR2 is SVGAGI. In DNA, the CDR3 is TGTGCCAGCAGTTACTCCTACGGCACAGATGAAGCTTTCTTT. Its translation is CASSYSYGTDEAFF.

The gene calls are TRBV12-3 or TRBV12-4 and TRBJ1-5; D call uncertain. This CDR3 is 15 amino acids long. V lost 6 bases to trimming and J lost 5 bases, with 17 bases between them. CDR3 DNA sequence: TGTGCCAGCAGCCGAACCGAGTCTGCGGATCAGCCCCAGCATTTT. It codes for CASSRTESADQPQHF.

V and J are TRBV30 and TRBJ2-2; no clear D. The CDR3 is 12 amino acids. The ends were cut back, 2 bases at V and 4 bases at J, with 5 bases in the middle. The germline V gene encodes CDR1 GTSNPN and CDR2 SVGIG (reference sequence). The CDR3 reads CAWSLSTGELFF. The CDR3 DNA reads as TGTGCCTGGAGTCTCAGCACCGGGGAGCTGTTTTTT.

This rearrangement joins TRBV2 to TRBJ2-2; D is possibly TRBD1 or TRBD2 (5 bases each). In germline, CDR1 is SNHLY, CDR2 FYNNEI. V lost 5 bases, J lost 3 bases, and 13 bases lay in between. The CDR3 covers 15 residues. Here the CDR3 reads CASSSPRDHTGELFF. CDR3 nucleotide sequence: TGTGCCAGCAGTTCACCCCGGGACCACACCGGGGAGCTGTTTTTT.

This chain links TRBV7-2 with TRBJ2-7, with a possible D match to TRBD2 (6 bases). Judging by the DNA end, TRBJ2-1 fits better; the J call may be wrong. Germline values: CDR1 SGHTA, CDR2 FQGNSA. This CDR3 is 15 amino acids long. CDR3 loop: CASSLSGASNNEQFF. For the CDR3, the DNA is TGTGCCAGCAGCTTGTCGGGAGCCTCAAACAATGAGCAGTTCTTC.

This clonotype showed up many times. This chain links TRBV4-1 with TRBJ1-1; 7 bases map to TRBD1. CDR1 and CDR2 (germline): MGHRA, YSYEKL. CDR3 size: 14 residues. V was pared by 2 bases and J by 4 bases, with 4 bases of the junction left unmatched. The CDR3 DNA reads as TGCGCCAGCAGCCAAACAGGGGATCGCACTGAAGCTTTCTTT. Its translation: CASSQTGDRTEAFF.